Below, 7 T cell receptor beta chains from the same sample are listed, as sequenced in a study of T cell clones after liver transplantation. TCRdb keeps only in-frame clones here, not all; method: immunoSEQ multiplex PCR. This sample has around 120,000 clones, with around nine tenths found just once. Specimen: CD4+ T cells from blood, collected 12 months after liver transplant. These receptor sequences come from a human patient who received a liver transplant. Among the T cells, some may be from the graft donor.

The V and J genes are TRBV7-3 and TRBJ1-1; TRBD1 matches 8 bases. Unmatched junction bases numbered 2, after V lost 5 bases and J lost 0 bases. The CDR3 sequence is 14 residues long. Germline CDR1 reads SGHTA; CDR2 reads FQGTGA. CDR3 bases: TGTGCCAGCAGCCTACAGGGGGTGAACACTGAAGCTTTCTTT. Residues: CASSLQGVNTEAFF.

This clone was observed a single time. The V gene is TRBV7-6, the J gene TRBJ2-7; 9 nucleotides align to TRBD1. This CDR3 contains 15 residues. Germline-derived CDR1 and CDR2 are SGHVS and FNYEAQ. Trimming removed 4 bases from V and 2 bases from J; junction bases left unmatched: 6. The CDR3 reads CASSSNRGLTYEQYF. The CDR3 DNA sequence: TGTGCCAGCAGCTCAAACAGGGGGCTTACCTACGAGCAGTACTTC. Drawing the rest from reference TRBV7-6 and TRBJ2-7, the complete variable domain is GAGVSQSPRYKVTKRGQDVALRCDPISGHVSLYWYRQALGQGPEFLTYFNYEAQQDKSGLPNDRFSAERPEGSISTLTIQRTEQRDSAMYRCASSSNRGLTYEQYFGPGTRLTVT.

The rearrangement joins TRBV2 to TRBJ2-3; the D gene is possibly TRBD2 (5 bases). Trimming left V 9 bases short and J 0 bases short, with 13 bases between. The CDR3 totals 14 residues. Germline V CDR1 and CDR2: SNHLY, FYNNEI. CDR3 residues: CASGGLPSTDTQYF. The CDR3 DNA reads TGTGCCAGTGGCGGGCTTCCTAGCACAGATACGCAGTATTTT.

The V and J genes are TRBV7-8 and TRBJ2-3; 8 bases line up with TRBD2. After removal of 3 bases from V and 6 bases from J, the junction contained 11 bases not matched to a gene. Germline loops: CDR1 SGHVS, CDR2 FQNEAQ. The CDR3 has 16 amino acids. The CDR3 is CASSLVAGLVGDTQYF. The CDR3 nucleotides are TGTGCCAGCAGCTTGGTAGCGGGACTAGTAGGTGATACGCAGTATTTT.

Here the CDR3 DNA reads TGTGCCAGTAGGGAAACAGGTCTTGGAAACACCATATATTTT. The encoded protein is CASRETGLGNTIYF. This rearrangement joins TRBV19 to TRBJ1-3; D perhaps matches TRBD1 (5 bases). The CDR3 is made up of 14 amino acids. The V end was cut by 6 bases, the J end by 3 bases, with 12 bases between. Looked up from germline, CDR1 is LNHDA and CDR2 is SQIVND (reference sequence).

V usage is TRBV9 and J usage is TRBJ2-1; D might be TRBD1 or TRBD2, each matching 5 bases. The length of the CDR3 is 14 residues. Trimming shortened V by 3 bases and J by 8 bases, and 15 bases separated the two germline ends. CDR1 SGDLS and CDR2 YYNGEE come from the germline V gene. The CDR3 nucleotides read TGTGCCAGCAGCGCCCGAGGGGTAAAGGATGAGCAGTTCTTC. Translating gives CASSARGVKDEQFF.

The rearrangement links TRBV25-1 to TRBJ1-1; no clear D gene. This CDR3 is 15 amino acids long. Trimming cost V 3 bases and J 6 bases, with 17 bases left between them. The V gene's germline CDR1 is MGHDK and CDR2 SYGVNS. CDR3 nucleotide sequence: TGTGCCAGCAGTGACCCTGCTCGGGGAATCTCTGAAGCTTTCTTT. Protein product: CASSDPARGISEAFF.